One sample yielded the 10 T cell receptor beta chains listed below, sequenced in a study of shared T cell receptors in the human thymus. The table came from immunoSEQ multiplex PCR; TCRdb's copy has only in-frame clones and leaves some out. The sample contains some 700,000 clones, around nine tenths of which appear only once. The same sample was also used in a study of human thymus T cells.

Sequencing used thymocytes. All receptors derive from a boy younger than two with a congenital heart defect.

This CDR3 is CASRHRYEKEAFF. The CDR3 nucleotides are TGTGCCAGCAGACACAGATACGAGAAAGAAGCTTTCTTT. V gene TRBV6-5 combines with J gene TRBJ1-1; D remains ambiguous. The CDR3 is made up of 13 amino acids. Germline-derived CDR1 and CDR2 are MNHEY and SVGAGI. Trimming cost V 6 bases and J 8 bases, with 16 bases left between them.

The chain employs TRBV7-9 and TRBJ2-6; D might be TRBD1 (6 bases). Per the germline V gene, CDR1 is SEHNR and CDR2 is FQNEAQ (reference sequence). The CDR3 contains 16 residues. With 4 bases removed from V and 1 base from J, the gap between germline ends came to 11 bases. The CDR3 loop reads CASSCQGSSGANVLTF. The DNA for the CDR3 is TGTGCCAGCAGCTGCCAGGGGAGTTCTGGGGCCAACGTCCTGACTTTC.

This chain links TRBV7-9 with TRBJ2-3; 13 bases fit TRBD2. The CDR3 loop spans 18 amino acids. CDR1 is SEHNR and CDR2 is FQNEAQ in the germline V gene (reference sequence). V lost 3 bases to trimming and J lost 3 bases; unmatched junction nucleotides: 9. DNA for the CDR3: TGTGCCAGCAGCTTCCCGGGACTAGCGGGACGGTCGACAGATACGCAGTATTTT. This encodes CASSFPGLAGRSTDTQYF.

Concerning this clone itself: In the same sample, other DNA sequences code for this CDR3. The V call is TRBV27, the J call TRBJ2-7; 7 bases map to TRBD1. CDR1 and CDR2 (germline): MNHEY, SMNVEV (reference sequence). The length of the CDR3 is 13 residues. Germline trimming cut 7 bases from V and 2 bases from J; bases unmatched to any gene: 5. The CDR3 DNA sequence: TGTGCCAGCAAGGATAGGGGGCCCTACGAGCAGTACTTC. This translates into CASKDRGPYEQYF.

This chain connects TRBV11-2 to TRBJ2-1; TRBD2 matches at 13 bases. The junction had 3 bases not matched to a gene; V was cut back by 0 bases and J by 4 bases. The CDR3 length is 17 residues. From germline, CDR1 is SGHAT and CDR2 FQNNGV. Here the CDR3 reads CASSLDGTSGTYNEQFF. The CDR3 coding sequence is TGTGCCAGCAGCTTAGATGGGACTAGCGGGACATACAATGAGCAGTTCTTC.

This chain connects TRBV15 to TRBJ2-7; D perhaps matches TRBD1 (7 bases). Germline CDR1 is LNHNV and CDR2 is YYDKDF (reference sequence). The CDR3 has 15 amino acids. V was clipped by 3 bases and J by 4 bases, with 16 bases between them. The CDR3 DNA reads as TGTGCCACCAGCAGGGGTAAGACAGGGAGGTACGAGCAGTACTTC. Translating gives CATSRGKTGRYEQYF.

The chain recombines TRBV4-3 with TRBJ2-1; TRBD2 agrees at 9 bases. CDR3 size: 16 residues. The germline CDR1 and CDR2 sequences are LGHNA and YSLEER. Trimming at V came to 0 bases and at J to 2 bases, leaving 2 bases not matched to a gene. This CDR3 reads CASSQDGLAPYNEQFF. CDR3 sequence (DNA): TGCGCCAGCAGCCAAGATGGACTAGCGCCCTACAATGAGCAGTTCTTC.

V and J are TRBV16 and TRBJ1-1; 10 nucleotides match TRBD1. Germline values: CDR1 KGHSY, CDR2 FQNENV. The CDR3 sequence is 17 residues long. The V and J ends lost 4 bases and 4 bases, in that order; junction bases with no gene match: 12. The DNA of the CDR3 is TGTGCCAGCAGCCCGCCGGCCCCCGGGACAGGGGTCACTGAAGCTTTCTTT. Translation gives CASSPPAPGTGVTEAFF.

Details on this clone: Within the sample, other DNA sequences also encode this same CDR3. The CDR3 is CASSHRGDEQYF. CDR3 bases: TGTGCCAGCAGCCACCGGGGGGACGAGCAGTACTTC. The chain is built from TRBV7-2 and TRBJ2-7; 7 nucleotides line up with TRBD2. Trimming at V came to 5 bases and at J to 5 bases, leaving 3 bases not matched to a gene. Germline CDR1 reads SGHTA; CDR2 reads FQGNSA. CDR3 length: 12 residues.

The chain combines TRBV19 with TRBJ1-3, with 9 bases lining up with TRBD1. This CDR3 contains 17 residues. Germline CDR1 and CDR2: LNHDA and SQIVND (reference sequence). Losses at the gene ends were 3 bases for V and 0 bases for J; bases not matched to a gene: 6. The CDR3 region is CASSIGRQGGSGNTIYF. The CDR3 DNA is TGTGCCAGTAGTATCGGGAGACAGGGGGGCTCTGGAAACACCATATATTTT. Using reference TRBV19 and TRBJ1-3 for the parts outside the CDR3, the full variable domain is DGGITQSPKYLFRKEGQNVTLSCEQNLNHDAMYWYRQDPGQGLRLIYYSQIVNDFQKGDIAEGYSVSREKKESFPLTVTSAQKNPTAFYLCASSIGRQGGSGNTIYFGEGSWLTVV.